This T cell receptor (beta chain) was identified in a study of radiation and T cells in renal cell carcinoma. Study background: Nephrectomy followed 15 Gy stereotactic body radiation by 4 weeks. Study-wide points: In blood, top tumor clones expanded by 2 weeks, shrinking by 4.

Repertoires were generated with immunoSEQ multiplex PCR, while TCRdb's copy carries only in-frame clones and drops some. Of about 130,000 clones listed, nearly 90% are singletons. As to time point: baseline pretreatment blood. Treatment of the sample: 15 Gy SBRT to primary tumor, nephrectomy 4 weeks later. Radiation-treated patients gave blood at baseline, week 2 and week 4. This clone was picked up a small number of times. Its antigen is unknown. The sample here was blood, taken from a patient whose treatment included radiotherapy and nephrectomy. The receptor's source is a woman aged 50 to 65 with renal cell carcinoma.

CDR3 bases: TGTGCCAGCAGTTACTCCTGGACGGCTACTGAAGCTTTCTTT. Amino acid sequence: CASSYSWTATEAFF. The chain uses TRBV6-5 and TRBJ1-1, with D hard to call. From germline, CDR1 is MNHEY and CDR2 SVGAGI. This CDR3 is built from 14 residues. Trimming removed 0 bases at V and 5 bases at J, with 10 bases between.